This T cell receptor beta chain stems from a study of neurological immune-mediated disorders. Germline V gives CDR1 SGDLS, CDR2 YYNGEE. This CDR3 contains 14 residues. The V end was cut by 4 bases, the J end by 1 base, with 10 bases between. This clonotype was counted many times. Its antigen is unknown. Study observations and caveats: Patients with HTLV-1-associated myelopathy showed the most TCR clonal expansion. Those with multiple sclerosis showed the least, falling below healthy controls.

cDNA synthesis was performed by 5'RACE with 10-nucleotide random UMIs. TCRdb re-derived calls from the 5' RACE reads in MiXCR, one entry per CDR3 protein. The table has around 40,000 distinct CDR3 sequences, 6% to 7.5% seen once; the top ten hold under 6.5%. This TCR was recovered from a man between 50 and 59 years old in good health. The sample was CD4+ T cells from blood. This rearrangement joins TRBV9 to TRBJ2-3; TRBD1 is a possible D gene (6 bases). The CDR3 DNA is TGTGCCAGCAGCCACAGGGCAGGCACAGATACGCAGTATTTT. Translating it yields CASSHRAGTDTQYF.